This section outlines one TCR beta chain sequence together with its context. This clone's antigen is unknown. Base qualities are not provided; no much larger clone lies one nucleotide away. The CDR3 starts with the cysteine, ends with the phenylalanine, and has 14 residues. CDR3 DNA only is kept here, 42 bases in frame from base 1. Based on the germline V gene, the CDR1 and CDR2 sequences are LGHNA and YNFKEQ. V is clipped by 0 bases and J by 6 bases, and the sequence between their germline boundaries is 8 bases long. This sample is drawn from a study of beta chain features in type 1 diabetes (dated by TCRdb to the late 2010s). Regarding the research as a whole: No differences in mean age, gender distribution, total cell number or subset yield were found between patients and healthy donors. A total of 100 million to 140 million sorted cells were examined across all samples, and the number of cells per subset was strongly correlated with RNA yield. Regulatory and stem cell-like memory subsets were obtained from only 8 patients and about eight healthy donors, while naive and central memory subsets were obtained from all 28 donors. In the study, recently diagnosed type 1 diabetes patients and matched healthy donors were compared on the TCRB repertoires of their sorted circulating CD4+ T cell subsets. Broader findings and caveats from the paper: Naive, central memory and regulatory TCRB repertoires appeared to be more alike among patients than among healthy donors. Only small numbers of individuals were included in the HLA sub-analyses, which left unresolved whether HLA type had any influence on TCRB rearrangement. Type 1 diabetes patients showed a moderate but significant shortening of TCRB CDR3 length in all four CD4+ subsets. Patients with type 1 diabetes made fewer insertions and deleted more nucleotides at VDJ recombination sites, implying thymic rearrangement abnormalities. PCR might favor shorter templates, but patient and control samples were amplified and corrected together, so any skew would affect both groups equally. Sequencing cDNA rather than genomic DNA could over-represent highly expressing activated cells, although activation and CD3 levels did not differ between groups.

All of the isolated RNA was reverse transcribed with the High Capacity cDNA Reverse Transcription Kit, so expressed TCRB transcripts were sequenced. Deep immunoSEQ sequencing was performed on naive, central memory and regulatory T cell samples, with an average of approximately 4 million total reads per sample. After sorted cells were lysed in RLT buffer, RNA was extracted with DNase-treated RNeasy Micro or Mini kits, with the choice depending on cell number. To prevent cross-contamination, every cell subset was processed on its own, while patient and healthy donor samples were processed together. The immunoSEQ multiplex PCR was used to amplify TCRB sequences from cDNA, generating 87-bp fragments that spanned the CDR3 region. Sequencing of the amplicons was done on the Illumina HiSeq platform. Turning to the authors' computational methods: Synthetic template baselines were used to correct PCR bias computationally, reads within Hamming distance 2 were collapsed together, and singletons that could not be merged were discarded. Reads were aligned against IMGT so that V, D and J genes, CDR3 length and insertions or deletions at six rearrangement sites could be assigned. Clonotype counts were normalized to sorted cell number within each subset before computing true diversity and Gini coefficients with the tcR R package. The overlap coefficient, calculated on TCRB nucleotide sequences, was used to measure repertoire sharing. Out-of-frame TCRB sequences from naive cells were analyzed as a proxy for the pre-selection repertoire. Imported from immuneACCESS, the table was reduced by TCRdb to in-frame sequences with V and J called. These copies leave out some clones; in studies compared against another copy, an unresolved V gene accounts for under half, and the cause of the remainder is not known. Clonal size and the V and J genes are those of that table, whereas D and trimming came from the DNA. The sample records 500,000 to 700,000 clones, about 14% of which are singletons. Of the sample, more than 0.08% falls within the top ten clones.

Each donor gave one peripheral blood draw, averaging roughly 120 mL, which was collected into heparinised tubes. Naive, central memory, regulatory and stem cell-like memory CD4+ T cells were sorted on a BD FACSAria II using a panel including CD45RO, CCR7, CD25, CD127, CD95 and CD27. A purity above 95% was achieved for all sorted populations. Right away, PBMCs were isolated by Lymphoprep density gradient centrifugation and were stained directly, with no culture step. So that batch effects would be minimized, each experiment stained and sorted samples in pairs, pairing one healthy donor with one patient.

Specimen: naive CD4+ T cells from blood. Explained via the paper, the cell subset or site label denotes: true naive CD4+ T cells. The chain joins TRBV4-2 to TRBJ2-2; no confident D gene assignment can be made. The sequence was collected from a man in his late teens or twenties in good health. In nucleotides, the sequence is TGTGCCAGCAGCCAAGATCGAGGCCCCGGGGAGCTGTTTTTT. Protein translation: CASSQDRGPGELFF.